This T cell receptor beta chain came from a study of blood T cells in healthy people across ages. This CDR3 is 16 amino acids long. In germline, CDR1 is ENHRY, CDR2 SYGVKD. V lost 5 bases, J lost 4 bases, and 18 bases lay in between. Overall study results and limits: Measured against age, TCR beta diversity per million T cells decreased in a roughly linear manner.

For this clonotype: No antigen is known for it.

The second PCR ran roughly 6 to 12 cycles with a sample-barcoded 5' primer and J-beta primers. Paired-end reads containing CDR3 totaled no fewer than 3 million for each sample. MiXCR, applied by TCRdb to the 5' RACE reads, yields one record per CDR3 protein. The sample consists of about 1.8 million distinct CDR3 sequences, 49% of them appearing once. Donation came from healthy Caucasian individuals in Russia who were aged about 6 to 95. A minimum of 6 million PBMCs was isolated per sample. The sequenced material came from blood. The source is a woman between 35 and 50 years old in good health. This rearrangement joins TRBV10-3 to TRBJ1-5; the D gene is possibly TRBD1 (6 bases). The CDR3 nucleotides are TGTGCCATCAGTCCCGAGGGGGTCCGAAAAAATCAGCCCCAGCATTTT. It specifies CAISPEGVRKNQPQHF.